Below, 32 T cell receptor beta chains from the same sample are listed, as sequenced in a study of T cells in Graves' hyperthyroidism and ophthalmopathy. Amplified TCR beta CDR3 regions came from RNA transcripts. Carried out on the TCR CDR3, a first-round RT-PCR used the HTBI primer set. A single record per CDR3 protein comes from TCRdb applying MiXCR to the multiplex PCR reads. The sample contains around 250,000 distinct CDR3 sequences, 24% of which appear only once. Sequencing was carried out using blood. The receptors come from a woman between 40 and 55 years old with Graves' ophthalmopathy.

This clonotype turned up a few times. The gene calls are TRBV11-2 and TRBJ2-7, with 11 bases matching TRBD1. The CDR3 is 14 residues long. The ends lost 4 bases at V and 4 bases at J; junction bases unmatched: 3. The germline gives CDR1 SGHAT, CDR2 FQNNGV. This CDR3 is CASSWDRGKYEQYF. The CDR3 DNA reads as TGTGCCAGCAGCTGGGACAGGGGGAAATACGAGCAGTACTTC.

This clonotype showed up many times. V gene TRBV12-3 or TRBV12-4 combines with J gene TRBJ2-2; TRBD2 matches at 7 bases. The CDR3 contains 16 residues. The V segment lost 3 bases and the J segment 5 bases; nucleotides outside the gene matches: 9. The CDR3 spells CASSFRGLVGTGELFF. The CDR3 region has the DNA TGTGCCAGCAGTTTCAGAGGACTAGTGGGAACCGGGGAGCTGTTTTTT.

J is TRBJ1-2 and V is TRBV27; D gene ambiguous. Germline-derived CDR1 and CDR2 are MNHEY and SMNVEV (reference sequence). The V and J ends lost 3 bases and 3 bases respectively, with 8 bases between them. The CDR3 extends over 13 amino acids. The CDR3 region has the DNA TGTGCCAGCAGTTTGTCAGTTTACTATGGCTACACCTTC. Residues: CASSLSVYYGYTF.

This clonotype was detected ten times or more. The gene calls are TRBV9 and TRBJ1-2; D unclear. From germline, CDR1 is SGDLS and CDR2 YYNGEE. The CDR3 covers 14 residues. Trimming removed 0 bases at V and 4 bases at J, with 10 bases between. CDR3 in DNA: TGTGCCAGCAGCGTAGGTCCCGCAGCCTATGGCTACACCTTC. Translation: CASSVGPAAYGYTF.

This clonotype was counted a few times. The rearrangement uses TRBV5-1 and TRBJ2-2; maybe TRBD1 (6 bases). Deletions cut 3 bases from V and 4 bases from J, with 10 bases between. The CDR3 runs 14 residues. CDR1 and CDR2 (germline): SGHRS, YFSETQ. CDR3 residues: CASSWTVATGELFF. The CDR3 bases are TGCGCCAGCAGCTGGACAGTCGCCACCGGGGAGCTGTTTTTT.

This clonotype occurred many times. DNA of the CDR3: TGTGCCAGCAGTTTGCCCAGGAGGGACGGACCCGAGCAGTACTTC. Protein product: CASSLPRRDGPEQYF. The V gene is TRBV28, the J gene TRBJ2-7; a weak D match, TRBD2 (6 bases). CDR3 length: 15 amino acids. Germline CDR1 is MDHEN and CDR2 is SYDVKM. Trimming stripped 3 bases from V and 6 bases from J, with 18 bases between.

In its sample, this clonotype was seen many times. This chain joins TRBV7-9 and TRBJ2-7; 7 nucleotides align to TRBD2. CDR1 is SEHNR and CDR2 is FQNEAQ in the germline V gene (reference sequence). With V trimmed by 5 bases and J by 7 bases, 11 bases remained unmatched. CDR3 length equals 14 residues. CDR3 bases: TGTGCCAGCAGCCCACAAAGCGGGACTGGGGAGCAGTACTTC. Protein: CASSPQSGTGEQYF.

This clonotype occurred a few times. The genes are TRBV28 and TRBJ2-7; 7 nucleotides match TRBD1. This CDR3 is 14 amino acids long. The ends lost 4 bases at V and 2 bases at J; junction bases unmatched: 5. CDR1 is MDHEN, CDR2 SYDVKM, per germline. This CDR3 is CASSSGTETYEQYF. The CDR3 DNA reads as TGTGCCAGCAGTTCTGGGACAGAGACCTACGAGCAGTACTTC.

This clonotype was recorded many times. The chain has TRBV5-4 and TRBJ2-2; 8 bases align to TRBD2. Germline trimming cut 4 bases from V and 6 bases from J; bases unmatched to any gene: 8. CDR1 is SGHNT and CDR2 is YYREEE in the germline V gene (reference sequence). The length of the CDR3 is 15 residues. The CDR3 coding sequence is TGTGCCAGCAGCAATATAGCGGGGCCCCCCGGGGAGCTGTTTTTT. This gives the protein CASSNIAGPPGELFF. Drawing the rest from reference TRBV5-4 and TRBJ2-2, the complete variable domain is ETGVTQSPTHLIKTRGQQVTLRCSSQSGHNTVSWYQQALGQGPQFIFQYYREEENGRGNFPPRFSGLQFPNYSSELNVNALELDDSALYLCASSNIAGPPGELFFGEGSRLTVL.

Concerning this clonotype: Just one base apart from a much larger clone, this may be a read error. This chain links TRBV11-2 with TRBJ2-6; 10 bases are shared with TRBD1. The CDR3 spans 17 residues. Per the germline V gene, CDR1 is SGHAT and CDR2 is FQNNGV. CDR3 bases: TGTGCCAGCAGCGCCGGGACAGGGGTACCCGGGGCCAACGTCCTGTCTTTC. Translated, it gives CASSAGTGVPGANVLSF.

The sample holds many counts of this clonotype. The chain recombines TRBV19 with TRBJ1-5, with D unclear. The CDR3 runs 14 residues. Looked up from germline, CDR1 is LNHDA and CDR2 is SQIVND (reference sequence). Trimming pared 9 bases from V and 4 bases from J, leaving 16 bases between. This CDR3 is CARPSSGRNQPQHF. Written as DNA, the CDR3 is TGTGCCAGACCCAGTTCAGGCCGGAATCAGCCCCAGCATTTT.

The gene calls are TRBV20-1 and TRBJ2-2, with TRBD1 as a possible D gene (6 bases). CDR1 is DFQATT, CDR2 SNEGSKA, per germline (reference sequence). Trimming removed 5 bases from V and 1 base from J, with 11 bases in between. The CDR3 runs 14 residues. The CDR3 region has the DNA TGCAGTGCTGGGGGCAGGAGGAACACCGGGGAGCTGTTTTTT. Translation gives CSAGGRRNTGELFF.

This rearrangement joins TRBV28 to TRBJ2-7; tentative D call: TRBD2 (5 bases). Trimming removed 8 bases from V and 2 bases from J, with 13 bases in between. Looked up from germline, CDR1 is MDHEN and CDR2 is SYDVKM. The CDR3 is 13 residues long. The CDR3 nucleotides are TGTGCCAGCGGGCGCCCCGGGGCCTACGAGCAGTACTTC. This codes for CASGRPGAYEQYF. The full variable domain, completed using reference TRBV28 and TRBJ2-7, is DVKVTQSSRYLVKRTGEKVFLECVQDMDHENMFWYRQDPGLGLRLIYFSYDVKMKEKGDIPEGYSVSREKKERFSLILESASTNQTSMYLCASGRPGAYEQYFGPGTRLTVT.

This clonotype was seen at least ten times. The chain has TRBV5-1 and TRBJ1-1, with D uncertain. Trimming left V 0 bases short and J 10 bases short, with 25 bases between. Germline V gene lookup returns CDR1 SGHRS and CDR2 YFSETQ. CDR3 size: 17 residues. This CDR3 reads CASSLVAQVGNPTGAFF. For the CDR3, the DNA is TGCGCCAGCAGCTTGGTCGCGCAGGTCGGTAACCCGACCGGAGCTTTCTTT.

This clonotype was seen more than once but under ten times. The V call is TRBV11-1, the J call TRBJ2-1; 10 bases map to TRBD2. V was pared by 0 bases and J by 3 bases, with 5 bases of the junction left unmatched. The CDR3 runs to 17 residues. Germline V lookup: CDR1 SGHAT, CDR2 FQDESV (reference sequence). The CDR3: CASSLAPGLAVYNEQFF. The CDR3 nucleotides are TGTGCCAGCAGCTTAGCCCCAGGACTAGCGGTCTACAATGAGCAGTTCTTC.

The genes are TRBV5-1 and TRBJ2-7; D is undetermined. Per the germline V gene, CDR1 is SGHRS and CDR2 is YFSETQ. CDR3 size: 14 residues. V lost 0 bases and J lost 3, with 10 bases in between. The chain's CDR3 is CASSLAARSYEQYF. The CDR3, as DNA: TGCGCCAGCAGCTTGGCCGCGCGGAGCTACGAGCAGTACTTC.

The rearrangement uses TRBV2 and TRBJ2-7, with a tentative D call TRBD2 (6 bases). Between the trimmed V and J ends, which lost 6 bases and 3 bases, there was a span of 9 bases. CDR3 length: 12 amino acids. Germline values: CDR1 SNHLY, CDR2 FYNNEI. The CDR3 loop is CASRQDYYEQYF. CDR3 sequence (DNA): TGTGCCAGCAGACAGGACTACTACGAGCAGTACTTC.

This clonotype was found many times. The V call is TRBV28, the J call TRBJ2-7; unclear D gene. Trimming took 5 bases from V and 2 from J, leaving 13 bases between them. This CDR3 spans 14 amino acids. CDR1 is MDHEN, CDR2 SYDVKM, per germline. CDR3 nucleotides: TGTGCCAGCAGTGCCCCCCTCGCGGCCTACGAGCAGTACTTC. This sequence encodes CASSAPLAAYEQYF.

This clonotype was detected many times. The DNA of the CDR3 is TGTGCCAGTAGTAAGGGTAATAGCAATCAGCCCCAGCATTTT. Its protein product is CASSKGNSNQPQHF. The rearrangement uses TRBV19 and TRBJ1-5; no clear D gene. This CDR3 has 14 residues. The V gene's germline CDR1 is LNHDA and CDR2 SQIVND (reference sequence). Trimming stripped 4 bases from V and 0 bases from J, with 7 bases between.

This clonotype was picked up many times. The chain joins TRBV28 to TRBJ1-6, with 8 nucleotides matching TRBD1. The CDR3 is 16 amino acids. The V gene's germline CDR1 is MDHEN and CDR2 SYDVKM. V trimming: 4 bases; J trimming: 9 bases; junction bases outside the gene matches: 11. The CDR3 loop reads CASSSEDRGDGSPLHF. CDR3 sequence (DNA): TGTGCCAGCAGTTCTGAAGACAGGGGTGATGGTTCACCCCTCCACTTT.

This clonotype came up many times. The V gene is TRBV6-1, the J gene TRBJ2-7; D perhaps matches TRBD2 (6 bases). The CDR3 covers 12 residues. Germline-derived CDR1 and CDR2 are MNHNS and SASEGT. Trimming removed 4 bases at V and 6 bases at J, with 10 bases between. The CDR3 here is CASSGLVGEQYF. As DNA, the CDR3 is TGTGCCAGCAGTGGACTAGTGGGCGAGCAGTACTTC.

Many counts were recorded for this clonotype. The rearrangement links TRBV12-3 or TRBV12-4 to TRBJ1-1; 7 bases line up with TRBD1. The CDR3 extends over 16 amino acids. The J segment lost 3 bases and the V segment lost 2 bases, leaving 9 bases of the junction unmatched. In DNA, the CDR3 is TGTGCCAGCAGTTTACAGGGGGGCGCAAGTTACACTGAAGCTTTCTTT. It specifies CASSLQGGASYTEAFF.

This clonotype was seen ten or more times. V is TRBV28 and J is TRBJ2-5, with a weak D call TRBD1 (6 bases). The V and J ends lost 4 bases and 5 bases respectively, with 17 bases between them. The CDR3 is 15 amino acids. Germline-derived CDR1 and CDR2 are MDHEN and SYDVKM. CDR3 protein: CASSSPPGAKETQYF. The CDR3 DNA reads TGTGCCAGCAGTTCCCCACCAGGGGCGAAGGAGACCCAGTACTTC.

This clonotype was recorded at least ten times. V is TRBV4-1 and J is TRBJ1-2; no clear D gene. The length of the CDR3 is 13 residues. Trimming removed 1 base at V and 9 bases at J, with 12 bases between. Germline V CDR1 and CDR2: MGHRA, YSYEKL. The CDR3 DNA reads TGCGCCAGCAGCCAAGGTAGAACGGATAGCTACACCTTC. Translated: CASSQGRTDSYTF.

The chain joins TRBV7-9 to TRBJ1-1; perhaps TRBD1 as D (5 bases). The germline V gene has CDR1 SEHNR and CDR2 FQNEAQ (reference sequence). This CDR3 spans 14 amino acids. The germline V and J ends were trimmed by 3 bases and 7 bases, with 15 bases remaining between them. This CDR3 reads CASSFNALGDEAFF. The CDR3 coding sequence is TGTGCCAGCAGCTTCAACGCGTTGGGGGATGAAGCTTTCTTT.

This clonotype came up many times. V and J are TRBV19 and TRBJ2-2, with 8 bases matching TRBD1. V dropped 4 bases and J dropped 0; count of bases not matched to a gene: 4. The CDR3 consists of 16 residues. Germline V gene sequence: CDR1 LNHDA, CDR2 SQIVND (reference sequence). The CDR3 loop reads CASSKRDRTNTGELFF. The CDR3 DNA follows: TGTGCCAGTAGTAAACGGGACAGGACGAACACCGGGGAGCTGTTTTTT.

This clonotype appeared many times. The chain's CDR3 is CSARVGHSGLAGTYEQYF. The DNA of the CDR3 is TGCAGTGCTAGGGTGGGACACTCGGGACTAGCGGGAACCTACGAGCAGTACTTC. The chain links TRBV20-1 to TRBJ2-7, with TRBD2 matching over 13 bases. V trimming: 3 bases; J trimming: 2 bases; junction bases outside the gene matches: 13. CDR3 size: 18 residues. The germline gives CDR1 DFQATT, CDR2 SNEGSKA (reference sequence).

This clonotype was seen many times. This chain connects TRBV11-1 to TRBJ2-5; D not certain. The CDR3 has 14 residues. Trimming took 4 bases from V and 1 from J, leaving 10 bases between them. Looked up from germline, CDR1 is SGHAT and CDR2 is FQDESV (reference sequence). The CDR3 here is CASSYRVFQETQYF. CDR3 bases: TGTGCCAGCAGCTACAGAGTCTTCCAAGAGACCCAGTACTTC.

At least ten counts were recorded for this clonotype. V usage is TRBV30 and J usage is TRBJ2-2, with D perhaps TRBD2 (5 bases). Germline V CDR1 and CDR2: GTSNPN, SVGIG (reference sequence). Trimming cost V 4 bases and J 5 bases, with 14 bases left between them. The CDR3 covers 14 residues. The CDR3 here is CAWIPRRGTGELFF. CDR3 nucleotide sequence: TGTGCCTGGATCCCTCGACGGGGAACCGGGGAGCTGTTTTTT.

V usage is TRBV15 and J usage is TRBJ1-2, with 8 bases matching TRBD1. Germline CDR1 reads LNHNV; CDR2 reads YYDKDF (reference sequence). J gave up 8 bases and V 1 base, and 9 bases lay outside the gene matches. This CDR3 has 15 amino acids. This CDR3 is CATSRVGGTGIGYTF. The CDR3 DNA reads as TGTGCCACCAGCAGAGTGGGAGGGACAGGCATCGGCTACACCTTC.

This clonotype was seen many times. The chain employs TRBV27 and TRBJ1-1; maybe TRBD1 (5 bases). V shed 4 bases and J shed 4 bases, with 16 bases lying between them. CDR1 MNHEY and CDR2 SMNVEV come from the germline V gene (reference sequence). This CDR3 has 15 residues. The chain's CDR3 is CASSSILGRGTEAFF. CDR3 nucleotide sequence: TGTGCCAGCAGTTCAATTCTCGGTAGGGGCACTGAAGCTTTCTTT.

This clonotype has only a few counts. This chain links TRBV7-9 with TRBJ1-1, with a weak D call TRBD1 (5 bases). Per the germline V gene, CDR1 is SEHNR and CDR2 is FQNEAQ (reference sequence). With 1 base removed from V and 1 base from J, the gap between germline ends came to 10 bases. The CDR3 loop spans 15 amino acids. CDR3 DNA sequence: TGTGCCAGCAGCTTAGGATCCAGGGCGAACACTGAAGCTTTCTTT. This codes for CASSLGSRANTEAFF.